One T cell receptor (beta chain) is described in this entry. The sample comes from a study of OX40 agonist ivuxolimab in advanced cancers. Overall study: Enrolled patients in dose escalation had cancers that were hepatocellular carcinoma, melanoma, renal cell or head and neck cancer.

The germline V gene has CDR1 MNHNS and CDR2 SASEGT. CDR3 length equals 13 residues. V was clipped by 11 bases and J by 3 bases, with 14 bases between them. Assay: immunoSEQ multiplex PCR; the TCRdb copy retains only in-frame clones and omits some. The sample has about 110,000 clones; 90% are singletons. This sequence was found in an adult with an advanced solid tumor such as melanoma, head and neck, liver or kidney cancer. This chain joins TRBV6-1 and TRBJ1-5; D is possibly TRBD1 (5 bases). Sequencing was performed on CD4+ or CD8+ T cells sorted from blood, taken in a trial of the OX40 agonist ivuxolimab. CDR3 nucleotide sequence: TGTGCCGGACGACAGACCCCCAATCAGCCCCAGCATTTT. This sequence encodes CAGRQTPNQPQHF.